This T cell receptor beta chain originates from a study of glioma-infiltrating T cells. The CDR3 spans 14 residues. V was trimmed by 7 bases and J by 0 bases, leaving 10 bases between them. Germline-derived CDR1 and CDR2 are SGHAT and FQNNGV. Amplification of TCR alpha and beta CDR3 regions from RNA used iRepertoire nested multiplex PCR. From the multiplex PCR reads, TCRdb called clonotypes with MiXCR, one entry per CDR3 protein. The repertoire includes more than 300,000 distinct CDR3 sequences, less than 50% of them detected once, and 9.5% to 15% sits in the top ten. Input material: glioma tissue, nonneoplastic brain tissue, or PBMCs (not recorded which). J is TRBJ2-1 and V is TRBV11-2, with D perhaps TRBD1 (5 bases). This clonotype was sampled from a human donor with low-grade glioma or glioblastoma, undergoing nonglioma brain surgery, or in good health (not recorded which). The CDR3 is CASNGALSYNEQFF. CDR3 sequence (DNA): TGTGCCAGCAATGGGGCCCTCTCCTACAATGAGCAGTTCTTC. Based on the CDR3 plus reference TRBV11-2 and TRBJ2-1, the full variable domain is EAGVAQSPRYKIIEKRQSVAFWCNPISGHATLYWYQQILGQGPKLLIQFQNNGVVDDSQLPKDRFSAERLKGVDSTLKIQPAKLEDSAVYLCASNGALSYNEQFFGPGTRLTVL.